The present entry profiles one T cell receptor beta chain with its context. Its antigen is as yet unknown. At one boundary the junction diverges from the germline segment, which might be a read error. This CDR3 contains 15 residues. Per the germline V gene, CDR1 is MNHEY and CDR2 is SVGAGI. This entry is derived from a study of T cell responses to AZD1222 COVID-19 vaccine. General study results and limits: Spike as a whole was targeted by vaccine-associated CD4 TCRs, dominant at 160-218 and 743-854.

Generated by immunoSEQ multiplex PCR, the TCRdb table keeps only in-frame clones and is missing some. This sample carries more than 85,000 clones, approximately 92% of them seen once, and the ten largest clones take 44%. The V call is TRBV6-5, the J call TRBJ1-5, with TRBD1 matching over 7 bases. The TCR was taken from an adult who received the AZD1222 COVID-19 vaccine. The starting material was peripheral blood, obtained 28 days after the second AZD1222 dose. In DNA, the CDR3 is TGTGCCAGCACTTACAGGGGCGGGTACAATCAGCCCCAGCATTTT. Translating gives CASTYRGGYNQPQHF.